The 9 T cell receptor beta chains below were found in one sample sequenced in a study of neurological immune-mediated disorders. TCRdb re-called the 5' RACE reads with MiXCR, one entry per CDR3 protein. The table includes more than 20,000 distinct CDR3 sequences, 15% detected once. The sample was PBMCs. The receptor source for this set is a female donor with HTLV-1-associated myelopathy (HAM/TSP).

This clonotype rates as medium-sized. The J gene is TRBJ1-2, the V gene TRBV18, with D unresolved. CDR3 length: 14 amino acids. The germline V gene encodes CDR1 KGHSH and CDR2 LQKENI. Trimming shortened V by 0 bases and J by 1 base, and 6 bases separated the two germline ends. CDR3 residues: CASSPPAFNYGYTF. CDR3 nucleotide sequence: TGTGCCAGCTCACCACCTGCTTTTAACTATGGCTACACCTTC.

Many counts were recorded for this clonotype. The chain couples TRBV24-1 to TRBJ2-1, with 7 bases that match TRBD1. Germline CDR1 is KGHDR and CDR2 is SFDVKD. The CDR3 consists of 17 residues. V trimming: 3 bases; J trimming: 4 bases; junction bases outside the gene matches: 11. CDR3 sequence reads: CATSDIGTVQGYNEQFF. The CDR3 nucleotides are TGTGCCACCAGTGATATAGGGACAGTACAAGGGTACAATGAGCAGTTCTTC.

The genes are TRBV6-5 and TRBJ2-1; TRBD1 aligns across 8 bases. Germline CDR1 is MNHEY and CDR2 is SVGAGI. V lost 5 bases, J lost 5 bases, and 5 bases stayed unmatched. The CDR3 covers 14 residues. CDR3 in DNA: TGTGCCAGCAGTAGCAACAGGGGGAACAATGAGCAGTTCTTC. Residues: CASSSNRGNNEQFF.

V gene TRBV20-1 combines with J gene TRBJ1-2; the D gene is possibly TRBD1 (6 bases). The CDR3 has 9 amino acids. The ends were cut back, 4 bases at V and 12 bases at J, with 9 bases in the middle. The germline V gene encodes CDR1 DFQATT and CDR2 SNEGSKA (reference sequence). CDR3 sequence reads: CSAIQGDTF. The CDR3 region has the DNA TGCAGTGCTATACAGGGCGACACCTTC.

This clonotype was recorded at least ten times. The V gene is TRBV29-1, the J gene TRBJ1-1; 11 nucleotides align to TRBD1. There are 15 residues in the CDR3. V lost 4 bases and J lost 1; bases outside the gene matches: 5. Looked up from germline, CDR1 is SQVTM and CDR2 is ANQGSEA. The CDR3 is CSVAGTGGPNTEAFF. The CDR3 nucleotides read TGCAGCGTTGCGGGGACAGGGGGTCCGAACACTGAAGCTTTCTTT.

Ten or more counts support this clonotype. CDR3 region: CASSRDRGEEKLFF. CDR3 DNA sequence: TGTGCCAGCAGCCGGGACAGGGGGGAGGAAAAACTGTTTTTT. The chain carries TRBV6-5 and TRBJ1-4, with TRBD1 matching 11 bases. V lost 6 bases to trimming and J lost 8 bases; unmatched junction nucleotides: 5. There are 14 residues in the CDR3. The germline CDR1 and CDR2 sequences are MNHEY and SVGAGI.

In this sample, this clonotype turned up many times. The chain joins TRBV5-1 to TRBJ2-1; no reliable D call. Germline-derived CDR1 and CDR2 are SGHRS and YFSETQ. The CDR3 sequence is 13 residues long. The ends were cut back, 1 base at V and 6 bases at J, with 8 bases in the middle. CDR3 coding DNA: TGCGCCAGCAGCTTGTTTCAGCTCAATGAGCAGTTCTTC. Protein product: CASSLFQLNEQFF.

Many counts were recorded for this clonotype. The chain recombines TRBV5-1 with TRBJ2-7; TRBD2 agrees at 9 bases. The germline CDR1 and CDR2 sequences are SGHRS and YFSETQ. The CDR3 length is 16 residues. Losses at the gene ends were 0 bases for V and 4 bases for J; bases not matched to a gene: 8. In nucleotides, the CDR3 is TGCGCCAGCAGCTTGGGGCTAGCGGGGCCGGGGTACGAGCAGTACTTC. It is translated as CASSLGLAGPGYEQYF.

This clonotype has a count of ten or more. The chain uses TRBV21-1 and TRBJ2-1. TRBV21-1 is a pseudogene. The CDR3 spans 14 residues. CDR3 sequence reads: CASSRGDSYNEQFF. The CDR3 region has the DNA TGTGCCAGCAGCCGGGGGGACTCCTACAATGAGCAGTTCTTC.